A selection of T cell receptor beta chains follows, all from one sample in a study of technical replicates of blood from a few donors. Measured with immunoSEQ multiplex PCR; TCRdb has only the in-frame clones, and not every one. The sample holds about 70,000 clones; just under 95% are singletons and the top ten take 0.41%. Material for sequencing was T cells isolated from PBMCs. These receptors were obtained from a human donor in good health. CDR3s leave out the opening cysteine and the closing phenylalanine or tryptophan. The listing skips clone size in some rows; elsewhere it reads once, few, many or a size class.

TRBJ1-1	-	TRBV28	ASSLNGGRGTEAF
TRBJ1-2	-	TRBV5-1	ASSLDTGAYGYT
TRBJ1-1	-	TRBV15	ATSSFEDTEAF
TRBJ1-1	-	TRBV11-3	ASSSDSPRAF
TRBJ2-7	once	TRBV9	ASSVGDNPYEQY
TRBJ1-2	-	TRBV2	ATRDRGRGYGYT
TRBJ2-3	-	TRBV5-1	ASSLDRGFADTQY
TRBJ1-2	-	TRBV11-2	ASSSFEDSGGYT
TRBJ1-1	once	TRBV6-6	ASSYQQGRGEAF
TRBJ2-5	once	TRBV25-1	ASRVQGQEETQY
TRBJ1-1	-	TRBV28	ASSLAADYTEAF
TRBJ1-1	-	TRBV5-7	ASSYSGVMNTEAF
TRBJ2-4	-	TRBV27	ASSNIADPNIQY
TRBJ1-2	-	TRBV6-5	ASRGAVLYGYT
TRBJ2-7	-	TRBV9	ASSDTGILY
TRBJ1-3	-	TRBV5-1	ASSLGRGTGNTIY
TRBJ1-5	-	TRBV15	ATSREGLRAGQPQH
TRBJ2-5	-	TRBV9	ASSPTGLQETQY
TRBJ2-7	-	TRBV19	ASSTGDTSLGKQY
TRBJ1-5	-	TRBV7-2	ASSFDGNMNQPQH
TRBJ2-7	-	TRBV30	AWSSGGLNEQY
TRBJ2-1	-	TRBV2	ASRASLHEQF
TRBJ2-1	-	TRBV5-1	ASSLLDSVEQF
TRBJ1-4	-	TRBV7-2	ASSDRGGNEKLF
TRBJ2-3	-	TRBV5-1	ASSLWGDYTDTQY
TRBJ2-7	once	TRBV9	ASSVVGESYEQY
TRBJ2-1	-	TRBV9	ASSVAGQGRDNEQF
TRBJ1-1	-	TRBV11-3	ASSSNIQGGSSEAF
TRBJ1-1	-	TRBV27	ASRLSTGTGNTEAF
TRBJ2-5	once	TRBV27	ASRSGTGGETQY
TRBJ1-2	-	TRBV19	ASSTGLEGYT
TRBJ2-5	-	TRBV19	ASSKDSQETQY
TRBJ1-1	few	TRBV6-6	ASSPIDNRNTEAF
TRBJ1-2	-	TRBV27	ASSFGQASLYGYT
TRBJ1-1	few	TRBV20-1	SAPGGSEAF
TRBJ2-3	-	TRBV6-6	ASSSTGLSDTQY
TRBJ2-7	-	TRBV29-1	SVGLGGSFGYEQY
TRBJ1-4	-	TRBV4-3	ASSQVAGDNEKLF
TRBJ2-7	-	TRBV6-1	ASSEDRELYEQY
TRBJ2-3	-	TRBV28	ASSLSGNRADTQY
TRBJ2-7	-	TRBV6-1	ASSYRGANYEQY
TRBJ2-3	-	TRBV29-1	SVADRGTQY
TRBJ2-4	-	TRBV27	ASSASYGQNIQY
TRBJ2-3	-	TRBV9	ASSPHSGLGTDTQY
TRBJ2-7	-	TRBV6-1	ASSEDRGEQY
TRBJ1-2	-	TRBV5-1	ASSLLAGAGGGYT
TRBJ2-3	-	TRBV10-3	AIRVLAGDTQY
TRBJ2-2	-	TRBV5-6	ASSIQQDPNTGELF
TRBJ2-3	-	TRBV5-3	ARSFGVDTQY
TRBJ2-5	-	TRBV9	ASSAIPGSQETQY
TRBJ2-3	-	TRBV27	ASSPYSGAGVSDTQY
TRBJ1-2	-	TRBV6-5	ASSYSGGNAYGYT
TRBJ2-3	-	TRBV5-1	ASSWWIAGGPVSDEVQY
TRBJ2-7	-	TRBV5-6	ASSPAGYGQY